The 5 T cell receptor beta chains listed next were all sequenced from one sample in a study of Ad26.COV2.S vaccination and SARS-CoV-2 variants. Treatment here: 19 received Ad26.COV2.S at low or high dose, single or two shots; 5 received placebo; per-sample allocation not given. Following the first vaccine or placebo injection, samples were taken on day 63. Produced via immunoSEQ multiplex PCR; TCRdb's table is partial and in-frame only. Of about 420,000 clones in the sample, around 89% are singletons; the top ten hold about 3.6%. The sample was peripheral blood, taken in a trial of Ad26.COV2.S vaccine versus placebo. The receptors derive from a person between 18 and 59 years old who received the Ad26.COV2.S COVID-19 vaccine or a placebo.

The sample holds a few counts of this clone. The gene calls are TRBV6-2 or TRBV6-3 and TRBJ2-1, with D uncertain. The germline gives CDR1 MNHEY, CDR2 SVGEGT. V lost 7 bases and J 4 bases, leaving 11 bases between the germline ends. This CDR3 comprises 13 residues. The CDR3 is CASTPPGYNEQFF. CDR3 sequence (DNA): TGTGCCAGCACCCCCCCGGGTTACAATGAGCAGTTCTTC.

The chain joins TRBV4-1 to TRBJ2-7; 7 bases are a match to TRBD1. CDR3 length equals 14 residues. Germline assignment: CDR1 MGHRA and CDR2 YSYEKL. With 2 bases clipped from V and 6 bases from J, the junction kept 7 bases outside the gene matches. The CDR3 DNA follows: TGCGCCAGCAGCCAAACCGGGACAGACCCCGAGCAGTACTTC. Encoded protein: CASSQTGTDPEQYF.

The chain links TRBV4-1 to TRBJ1-2; D perhaps matches TRBD1 (6 bases). The CDR3 is 15 residues long. With 3 bases removed from V and 2 bases from J, the gap between germline ends came to 13 bases. The germline V gene has CDR1 MGHRA and CDR2 YSYEKL. The CDR3 DNA is TGCGCCAGCAGCCAGATCGGAGGGACAAACTATGGCTACACCTTC. It translates to CASSQIGGTNYGYTF.

V and J are TRBV10-3 and TRBJ1-2; possibly TRBD1 for D (6 bases). Germline V CDR1 and CDR2: ENHRY, SYGVKD. Trimming left V 6 bases short and J 3 bases short, with 11 bases between. The CDR3 is 13 residues long. In nucleotides, the CDR3 is TGTGCCATCAGCCCGACAGGTGACTATGGCTACACCTTC. As protein: CAISPTGDYGYTF.

This chain uses TRBV5-1 with TRBJ2-7; no firm D call. CDR3 length: 16 residues. The germline gives CDR1 SGHRS, CDR2 YFSETQ. The V end was cut by 4 bases, the J end by 2 bases, with 19 bases between. The CDR3: CASSPIPKGRAYEQYF. CDR3 in DNA: TGCGCCAGCAGCCCGATCCCCAAAGGCAGAGCCTACGAGCAGTACTTC.